This TCR beta chain was sequenced for a study of T cell repertoires in cytomegalovirus infection. Study-wide points: There were HLA-C-restricted CMV-specific TCR beta clonotypes dominating the ex vivo response.

TCRdb re-called the reads with MiXCR, one entry per CDR3 protein. The sample contains just over 450,000 distinct CDR3 sequences, roughly 42% of which appear only once. This clonotype was seen a handful of times. The antigen remains unidentified. This TCR derives from a human donor in good health (CMV status not recorded). Some clones in this sample may be carry-over from other donors' samples. Sequenced material: cultured PBMCs, taken from culture after CMV antigen stimulation.

The CDR3 is CASSFLHPRETGEAFF. For the CDR3, the DNA is TGTGCCAGCAGCTTCTTACACCCTCGGGAGACCGGGGAAGCTTTCTTT. This sequence joins TRBV7-8 and TRBJ1-1, with D unresolved. V was pared by 3 bases and J by 8 bases, with 22 bases between. The CDR3 length is 16 residues. Germline values: CDR1 SGHVS, CDR2 FQNEAQ.